Sequencing of this TCR beta chain was carried out in a study of identical twins. Study-level findings and limits: These conclusions were based on statistical analysis (cross-sectional, not following the same donors).

The CDR3 is made up of 18 amino acids. The trim removed 2 bases at V and 7 bases at J, leaving 9 bases unmatched. CDR1 and CDR2 from the germline V gene are KGHDR and SFDVKD. Points on this clonotype: What it binds is unknown.

MiXCR was run by TCRdb on the 5' RACE reads, yielding one entry per CDR3 protein. The sample includes approximately 1.8 million distinct CDR3 sequences, under 35% seen only once; the top ten take 0.25% to 0.3%. This clonotype originated in a newborn girl in good health. The gene calls are TRBV24-1 and TRBJ2-1, with 14 bases fitting TRBD2. Sequencing was carried out using cord blood. The CDR3 sequence is CATSDSTRLAGGENEQFF. In nucleotides, the CDR3 is TGTGCCACCAGTGATTCCACGCGACTAGCGGGAGGGGAAAATGAGCAGTTCTTC.